Listed below are T cell receptor beta chains from one sample, sequenced in a study of control samples from healthy donors and cancer patients. The table came from immunoSEQ multiplex PCR; TCRdb's copy has only in-frame clones and leaves some out. The sample contains 95,000 to 150,000 clones, around nine tenths of which appear only once. Sequencing was done on a sample of blood. These receptors came from a middle-aged man in good health. Each CDR3 is given with its conserved first and last residue. The D gene is left open where the match is weak. Clone size appears in some rows only: once, few, many, or a class for an expanded clone.

D	size	V	J	CDR3	DNA
-	-	TRBV27	TRBJ2-2	CASSPLLGGAGELFF	TGTGCCAGCAGTCCTCTTCTAGGGGGAGCCGGGGAGCTGTTTTTT
-	-	TRBV2	TRBJ2-3	CASSGGPNLEWTQYF	TGTGCCAGCAGTGGAGGTCCCAACCTCGAGTGGACGCAGTATTTT
TRBD2	-	TRBV2	TRBJ2-1	CASISGGAFNEQFF	TGTGCCAGCATTAGCGGGGGGGCCTTTAATGAGCAGTTCTTC
-	-	TRBV30	TRBJ1-2	CAWMGGLGYGYTF	TGTGCCTGGATGGGGGGTCTTGGCTATGGCTACACCTTC
TRBD1	-	TRBV4-3	TRBJ1-2	CASSPEDRNSYGYTF	TGCGCCAGCAGCCCTGAGGACAGGAATTCTTATGGCTACACCTTC
-	-	TRBV6-5	TRBJ2-7	CASRSGTGTYEQYF	TGTGCCAGCAGATCCGGGACTGGCACCTACGAGCAGTACTTC
-	-	TRBV2	TRBJ1-2	CASSEVRARVYGYTF	TGTGCCAGCAGTGAAGTCCGGGCCAGGGTCTATGGCTACACCTTC
TRBD2	-	TRBV24-1	TRBJ2-1	CATSVTGGSYNEQFF	TGTGCCACCAGTGTAACGGGGGGGTCTTACAATGAGCAGTTCTTC
TRBD1	-	TRBV5-6	TRBJ2-7	CASSGEGWDRGSYEQYF	TGTGCCAGCAGCGGGGAAGGCTGGGACAGGGGCTCCTACGAGCAGTACTTC
-	-	TRBV18	TRBJ1-1	CASSLQPANTEAFF	TGTGCCAGCTCACTCCAGCCCGCAAACACTGAAGCTTTCTTT
-	-	TRBV5-1	TRBJ2-1	CASSSYRNEQFF	TGCGCCAGCAGCTCGTACAGGAATGAGCAGTTCTTC
-	once	TRBV5-6	TRBJ1-1	CASSSGFSNTEAFF	TGTGCCAGCAGCTCAGGGTTTTCTAACACTGAAGCTTTCTTT
TRBD2	-	TRBV3-1/TRBV3-2	TRBJ2-5	CASSQGALAGLETQYF	TGTGCCAGCAGCCAAGGAGCTCTAGCGGGCCTGGAGACCCAGTACTTC
TRBD1	-	TRBV7-2	TRBJ2-7	CASSSTGALLNYEQYF	TGTGCCAGCAGTTCGACAGGGGCCTTGTTAAACTACGAGCAGTACTTC
TRBD1	-	TRBV18	TRBJ1-1	CASSPRGTGIGTEAFF	TGTGCCAGCTCACCACGGGGGACAGGGATAGGCACTGAAGCTTTCTTT
-	once	TRBV15	TRBJ1-5	CATSSRHYSNQPQHF	TGTGCCACCAGCTCCCGACATTATAGCAATCAGCCCCAGCATTTT
-	-	TRBV4-1	TRBJ1-1	CASKDLGQNTEAFF	TGCGCCAGCAAGGACTTGGGACAGAACACTGAAGCTTTCTTT
-	-	TRBV10-1	TRBJ2-2	CASSRDSYTGELFF	TGCGCCAGCAGTCGGGACTCTTACACCGGGGAGCTGTTTTTT
-	-	TRBV9	TRBJ1-1	CASSVGSLGNTEAFF	TGTGCCAGCAGCGTTGGGTCCCTCGGGAACACTGAAGCTTTCTTT
-	-	TRBV5-1	TRBJ2-7	CASSRGDTATYEQYF	TGCGCCAGCAGCCGGGGTGACACAGCGACCTACGAGCAGTACTTC
TRBD1	-	TRBV3-1/TRBV3-2	TRBJ2-5	CASSQVRQGATQYF	TGTGCCAGCAGCCAAGTGCGTCAGGGGGCGACCCAGTACTTC
-	-	TRBV3-1/TRBV3-2	TRBJ1-2	CASSPPPLRDGYTF	TGTGCCAGCAGCCCCCCACCCCTGAGGGATGGCTACACCTTC
TRBD1	-	TRBV11-3	TRBJ1-4	CASSARDRGEKLFF	TGTGCCAGCAGCGCCCGGGACAGGGGTGAAAAACTGTTTTTT
TRBD1	once	TRBV27	TRBJ2-7	CASSYRGFSGEQYF	TGTGCCAGCAGTTACAGGGGGTTCTCTGGGGAGCAGTACTTC
-	-	TRBV11-3	TRBJ2-7	CASSLDPLSARAGEQYF	TGTGCCAGCAGCTTAGATCCCCTATCGGCCAGGGCGGGTGAGCAGTACTTC
-	-	TRBV10-3	TRBJ2-7	CAISESSRNYEQYF	TGTGCCATCAGTGAGTCGTCCAGGAACTACGAGCAGTACTTC
TRBD1	-	TRBV6-5	TRBJ1-2	CASRRTGERGGYTF	TGTGCCAGCAGAAGGACAGGGGAACGGGGTGGCTACACCTTC
-	-	TRBV25-1	TRBJ1-1	CASSEGQWLDEAFF	TGTGCCAGCAGTGAGGGACAATGGCTAGATGAAGCTTTCTTT
-	-	TRBV15	TRBJ1-1	CATSNPDGRNAFF	TGTGCCACCAGCAACCCCGACGGACGGAATGCTTTCTTT
-	-	TRBV19	TRBJ2-5	CASSIFSDGETQYF	TGTGCCAGTAGTATTTTTTCGGATGGGGAGACCCAGTACTTC
-	-	TRBV7-3	TRBJ1-1	CASSLNGNTEAFF	TGTGCCAGCAGCTTAAACGGGAACACTGAAGCTTTCTTT
-	-	TRBV7-2	TRBJ2-5	CASSLVPRAETQYF	TGTGCCAGCAGCTTAGTACCGAGGGCAGAGACCCAGTACTTC
-	-	TRBV4-3	TRBJ1-2	CASSPRDGNGYTF	TGCGCCAGCAGCCCAAGGGACGGCAATGGCTACACCTTC